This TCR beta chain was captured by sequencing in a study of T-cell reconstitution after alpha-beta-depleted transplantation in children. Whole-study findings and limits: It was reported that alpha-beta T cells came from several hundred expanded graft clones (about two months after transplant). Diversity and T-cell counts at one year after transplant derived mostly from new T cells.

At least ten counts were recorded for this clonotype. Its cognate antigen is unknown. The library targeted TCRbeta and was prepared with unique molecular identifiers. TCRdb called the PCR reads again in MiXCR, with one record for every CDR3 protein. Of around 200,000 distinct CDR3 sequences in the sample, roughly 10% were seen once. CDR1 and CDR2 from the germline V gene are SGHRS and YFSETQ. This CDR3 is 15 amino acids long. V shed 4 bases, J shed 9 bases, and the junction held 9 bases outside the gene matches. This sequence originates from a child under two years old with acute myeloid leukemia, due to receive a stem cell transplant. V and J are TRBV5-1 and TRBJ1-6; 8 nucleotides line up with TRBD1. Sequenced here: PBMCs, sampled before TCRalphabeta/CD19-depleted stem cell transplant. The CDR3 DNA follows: TGCGCCAGCAGCCGGACGGGACAGGCTGTTTCACCCCTCCACTTT. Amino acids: CASSRTGQAVSPLHF.